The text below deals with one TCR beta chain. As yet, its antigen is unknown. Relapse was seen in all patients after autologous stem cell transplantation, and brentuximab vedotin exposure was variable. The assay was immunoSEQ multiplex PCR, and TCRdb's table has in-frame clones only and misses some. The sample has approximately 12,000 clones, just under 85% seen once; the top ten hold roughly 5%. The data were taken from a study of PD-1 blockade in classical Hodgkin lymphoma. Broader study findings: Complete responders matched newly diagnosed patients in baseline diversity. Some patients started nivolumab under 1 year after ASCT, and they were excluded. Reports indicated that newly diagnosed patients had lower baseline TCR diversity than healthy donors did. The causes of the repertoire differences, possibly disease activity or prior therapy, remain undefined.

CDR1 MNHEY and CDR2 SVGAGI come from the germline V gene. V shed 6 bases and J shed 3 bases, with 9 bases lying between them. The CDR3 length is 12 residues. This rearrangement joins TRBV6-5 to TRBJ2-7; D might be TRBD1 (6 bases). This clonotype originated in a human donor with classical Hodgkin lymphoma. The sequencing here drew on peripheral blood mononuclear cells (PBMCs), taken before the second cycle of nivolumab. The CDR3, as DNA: TGTGCCAGCAGGGCGGACAGCTACGAGCAGTACTTC. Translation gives CASRADSYEQYF.